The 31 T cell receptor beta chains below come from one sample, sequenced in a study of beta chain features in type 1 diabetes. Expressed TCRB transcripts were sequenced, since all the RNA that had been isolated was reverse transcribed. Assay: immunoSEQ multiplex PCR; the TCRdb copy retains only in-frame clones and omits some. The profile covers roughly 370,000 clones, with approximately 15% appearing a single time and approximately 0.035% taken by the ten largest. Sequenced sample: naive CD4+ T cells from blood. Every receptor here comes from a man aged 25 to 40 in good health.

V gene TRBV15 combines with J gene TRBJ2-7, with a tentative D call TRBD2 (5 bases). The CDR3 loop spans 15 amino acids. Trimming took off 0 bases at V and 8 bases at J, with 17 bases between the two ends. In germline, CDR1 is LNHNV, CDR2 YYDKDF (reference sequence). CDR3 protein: CATSRERSGLGKQYV. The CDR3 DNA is TGTGCCACCAGCAGAGAACGAAGCGGTCTGGGAAAGCAGTACGTC.

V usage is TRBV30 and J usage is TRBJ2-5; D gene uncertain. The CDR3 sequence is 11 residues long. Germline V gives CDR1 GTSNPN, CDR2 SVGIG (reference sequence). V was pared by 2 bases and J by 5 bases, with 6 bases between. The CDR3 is CAWSSGETQYF. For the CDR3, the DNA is TGTGCCTGGAGTAGTGGGGAGACCCAGTACTTC.

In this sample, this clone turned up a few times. CDR3 in amino acids: CASSLGLIGAAYEQYV. The CDR3 nucleotides read TGTGCCAGCAGCTTAGGACTTATCGGTGCAGCCTACGAGCAGTACGTC. The chain carries TRBV11-2 and TRBJ2-7; D gene uncertain. CDR1 is SGHAT, CDR2 FQNNGV, per germline. V dropped 1 base and J dropped 2 bases, with 15 bases sitting between them. The CDR3 runs 16 residues.

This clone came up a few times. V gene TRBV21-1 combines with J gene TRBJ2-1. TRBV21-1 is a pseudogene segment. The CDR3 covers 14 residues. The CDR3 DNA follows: TGTGCCAGCAGCACCCATTCGACCTACAATGAGCAGTTCTTC. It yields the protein CASSTHSTYNEQFF.

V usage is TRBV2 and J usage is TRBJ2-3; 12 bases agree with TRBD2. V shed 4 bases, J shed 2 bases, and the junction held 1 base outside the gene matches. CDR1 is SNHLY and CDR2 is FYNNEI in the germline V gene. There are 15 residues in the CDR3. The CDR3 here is CASSGLAGDTDTQYF. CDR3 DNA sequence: TGTGCCAGCAGTGGACTAGCGGGGGACACAGATACGCAGTATTTT.

The CDR3: CASSQVKNEQFF. The CDR3, as DNA: TGCGCCAGCAGCCAAGTGAAGAATGAGCAGTTCTTC. The chain couples TRBV4-1 to TRBJ2-1; D unclear. The CDR3 sequence is 12 residues long. The germline CDR1 and CDR2 sequences are MGHRA and YSYEKL. Deletions cut 1 base from V and 7 bases from J, with 5 bases between.

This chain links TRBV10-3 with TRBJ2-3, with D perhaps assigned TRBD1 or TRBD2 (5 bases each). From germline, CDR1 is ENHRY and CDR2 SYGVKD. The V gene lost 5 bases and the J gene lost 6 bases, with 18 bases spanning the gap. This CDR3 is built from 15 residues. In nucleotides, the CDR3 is TGTGCCATCAGTACGGCGGGCCGGCCAGGGGATACGCAGTATTTT. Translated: CAISTAGRPGDTQYF.

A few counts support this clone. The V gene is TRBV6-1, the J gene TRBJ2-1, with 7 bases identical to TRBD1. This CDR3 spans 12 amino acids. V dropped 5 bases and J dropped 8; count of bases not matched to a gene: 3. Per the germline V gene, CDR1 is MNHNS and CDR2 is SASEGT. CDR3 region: CASSPGTDEQFF. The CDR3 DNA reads TGTGCCAGCAGTCCCGGGACAGATGAGCAGTTCTTC.

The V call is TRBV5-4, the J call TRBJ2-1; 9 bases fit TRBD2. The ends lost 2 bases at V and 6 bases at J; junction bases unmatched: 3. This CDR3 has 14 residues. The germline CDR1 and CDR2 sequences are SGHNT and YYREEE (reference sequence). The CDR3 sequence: CASSLTSGSNEQFF. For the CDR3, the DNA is TGTGCCAGCAGCTTAACTAGCGGGTCCAATGAGCAGTTCTTC.

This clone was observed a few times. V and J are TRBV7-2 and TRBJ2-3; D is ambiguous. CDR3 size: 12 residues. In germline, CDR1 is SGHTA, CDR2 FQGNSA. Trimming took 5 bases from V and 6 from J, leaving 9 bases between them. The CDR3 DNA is TGTGCCAGCAGCCCCCCTTTTGATACGCAGTATTTT. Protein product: CASSPPFDTQYF.

Here the CDR3 reads CASSLLQGTGELFF. CDR3 DNA sequence: TGCGCCAGCAGCTTACTTCAGGGGACCGGGGAGCTGTTTTTT. The V gene is TRBV5-1, the J gene TRBJ2-2, with D possibly being TRBD1 (6 bases). V lost 2 bases, J lost 5 bases, and 10 bases lay in between. The CDR3 extends over 14 amino acids. From germline, CDR1 is SGHRS and CDR2 YFSETQ. Together with reference TRBV5-1 and TRBJ2-2, the CDR3 gives the full variable domain: KAGVTQTPRYLIKTRGQQVTLSCSPISGHRSVSWYQQTPGQGLQFLFEYFSETQRNKGNFPGRFSGRQFSNSRSEMNVSTLELGDSALYLCASSLLQGTGELFFGEGSRLTVL.

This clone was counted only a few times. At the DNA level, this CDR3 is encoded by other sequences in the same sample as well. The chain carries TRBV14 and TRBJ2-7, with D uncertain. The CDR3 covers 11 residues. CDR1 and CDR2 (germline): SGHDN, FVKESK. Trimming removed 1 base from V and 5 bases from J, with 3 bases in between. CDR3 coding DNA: TGTGCCAGCAGCCAAGTAAACGAGCAGTACTTC. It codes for CASSQVNEQYF.

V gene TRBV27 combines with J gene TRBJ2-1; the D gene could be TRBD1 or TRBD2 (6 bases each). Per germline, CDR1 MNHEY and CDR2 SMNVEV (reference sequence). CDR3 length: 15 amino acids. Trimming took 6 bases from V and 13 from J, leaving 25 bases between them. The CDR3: CASSPSGGTSLTQFF. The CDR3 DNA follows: TGTGCCAGCAGCCCTTCGGGCGGGACAAGTCTGACTCAGTTCTTC.

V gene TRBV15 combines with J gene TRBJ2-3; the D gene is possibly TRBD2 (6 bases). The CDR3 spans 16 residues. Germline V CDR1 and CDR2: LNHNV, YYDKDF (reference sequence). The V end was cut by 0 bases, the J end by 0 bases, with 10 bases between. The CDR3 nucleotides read TGTGCCACCAGCAGAGAGCGGCGGGGTAGCACAGATACGCAGTATTTT. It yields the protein CATSRERRGSTDTQYF.

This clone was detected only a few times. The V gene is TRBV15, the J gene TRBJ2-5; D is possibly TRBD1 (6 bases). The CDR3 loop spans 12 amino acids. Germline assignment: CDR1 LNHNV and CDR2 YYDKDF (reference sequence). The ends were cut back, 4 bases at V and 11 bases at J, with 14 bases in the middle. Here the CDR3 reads CATSTMTGQQYF. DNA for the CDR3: TGTGCCACCAGCACAATGACAGGACAACAGTACTTC.

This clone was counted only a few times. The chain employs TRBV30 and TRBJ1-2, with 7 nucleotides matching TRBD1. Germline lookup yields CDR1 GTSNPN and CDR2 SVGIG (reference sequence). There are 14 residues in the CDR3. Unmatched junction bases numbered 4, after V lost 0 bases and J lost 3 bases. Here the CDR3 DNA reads TGTGCCTGGAGTGTACGAGGGACAGACTATGGCTACACCTTC. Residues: CAWSVRGTDYGYTF.

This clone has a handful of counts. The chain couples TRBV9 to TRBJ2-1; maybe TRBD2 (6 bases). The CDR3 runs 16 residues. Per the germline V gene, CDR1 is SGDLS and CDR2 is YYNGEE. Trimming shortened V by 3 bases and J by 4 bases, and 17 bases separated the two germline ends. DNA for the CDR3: TGTGCCAGCAGCGCAACAGGCGGGGCAGGATACAATGAGCAGTTCTTC. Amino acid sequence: CASSATGGAGYNEQFF.

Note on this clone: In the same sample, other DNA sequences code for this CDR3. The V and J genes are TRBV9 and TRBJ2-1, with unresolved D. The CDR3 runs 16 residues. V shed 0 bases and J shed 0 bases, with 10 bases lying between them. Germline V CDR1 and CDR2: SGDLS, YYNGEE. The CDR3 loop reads CASSVGSGSSYNEQFF. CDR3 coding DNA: TGTGCCAGCAGCGTAGGGTCAGGAAGCTCCTACAATGAGCAGTTCTTC.

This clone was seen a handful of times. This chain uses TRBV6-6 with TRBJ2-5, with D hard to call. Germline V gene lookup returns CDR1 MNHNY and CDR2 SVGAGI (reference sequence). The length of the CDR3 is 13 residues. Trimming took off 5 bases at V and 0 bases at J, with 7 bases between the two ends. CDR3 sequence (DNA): TGTGCCAGCAGTCATCAGGACCAAGAGACCCAGTACTTC. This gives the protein CASSHQDQETQYF.

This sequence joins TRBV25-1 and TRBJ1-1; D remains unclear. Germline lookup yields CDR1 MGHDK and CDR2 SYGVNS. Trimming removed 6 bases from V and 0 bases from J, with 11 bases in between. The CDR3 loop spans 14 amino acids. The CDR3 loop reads CASRDRHMNTEAFF. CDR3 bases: TGTGCCAGCAGGGACCGTCACATGAACACTGAAGCTTTCTTT. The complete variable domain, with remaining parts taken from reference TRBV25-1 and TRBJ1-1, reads EADIYQTPRYLVIGTGKKITLECSQTMGHDKMYWYQQDPGMELHLIHYSYGVNSTEKGDLSSESTVSRIRTEHFPLTLESARPSHTSQYLCASRDRHMNTEAFFGQGTRLTVV.

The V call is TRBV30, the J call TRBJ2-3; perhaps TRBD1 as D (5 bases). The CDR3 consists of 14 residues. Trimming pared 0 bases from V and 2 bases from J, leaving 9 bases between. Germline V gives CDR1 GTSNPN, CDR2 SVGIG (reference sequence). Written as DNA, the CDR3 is TGTGCCTGGAGTGTAGGCAGGGCCACAGATACGCAGTATTTT. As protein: CAWSVGRATDTQYF.

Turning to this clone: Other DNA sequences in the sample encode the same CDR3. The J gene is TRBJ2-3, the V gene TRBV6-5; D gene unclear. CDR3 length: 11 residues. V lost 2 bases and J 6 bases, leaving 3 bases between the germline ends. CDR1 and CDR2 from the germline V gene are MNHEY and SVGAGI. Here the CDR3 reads CASSYRDTQYF. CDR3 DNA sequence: TGTGCCAGCAGTTACCGGGATACGCAGTATTTT.

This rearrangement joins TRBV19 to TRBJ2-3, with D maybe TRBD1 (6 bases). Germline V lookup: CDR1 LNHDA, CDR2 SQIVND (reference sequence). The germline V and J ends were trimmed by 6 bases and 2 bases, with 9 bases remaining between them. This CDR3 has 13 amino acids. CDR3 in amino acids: CASRTGNTDTQYF. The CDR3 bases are TGTGCCAGTAGGACAGGTAACACAGATACGCAGTATTTT.

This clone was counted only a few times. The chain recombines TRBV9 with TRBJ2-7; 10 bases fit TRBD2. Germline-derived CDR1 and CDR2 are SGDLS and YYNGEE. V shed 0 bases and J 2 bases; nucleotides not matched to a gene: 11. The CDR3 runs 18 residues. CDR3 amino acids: CASSVAPSGGDITYEQYF. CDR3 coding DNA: TGTGCCAGCAGCGTAGCTCCTAGCGGGGGTGATATTACCTACGAGCAGTACTTC.

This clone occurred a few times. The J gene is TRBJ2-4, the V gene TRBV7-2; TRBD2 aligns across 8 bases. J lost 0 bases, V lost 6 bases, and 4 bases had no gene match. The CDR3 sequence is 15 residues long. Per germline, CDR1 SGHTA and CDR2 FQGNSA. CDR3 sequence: CASRAGDLAKNIQYF. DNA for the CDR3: TGTGCCAGCAGAGCGGGGGATCTAGCCAAAAACATTCAGTACTTC. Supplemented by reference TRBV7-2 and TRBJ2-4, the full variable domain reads GAGVSQSPSNKVTEKGKDVELRCDPISGHTALYWYRQSLGQGLEFLIYFQGNSAPDKSGLPSDRFSAERTGGSVSTLTIQRTQQEDSAVYLCASRAGDLAKNIQYFGAGTRLSVL.

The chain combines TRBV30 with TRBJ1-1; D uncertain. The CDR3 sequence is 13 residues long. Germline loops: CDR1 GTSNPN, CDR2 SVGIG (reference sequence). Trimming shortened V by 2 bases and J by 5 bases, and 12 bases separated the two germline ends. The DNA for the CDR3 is TGTGCCTGGAGTTACGCGGCGGGGACTGAAGCTTTCTTT. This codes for CAWSYAAGTEAFF.

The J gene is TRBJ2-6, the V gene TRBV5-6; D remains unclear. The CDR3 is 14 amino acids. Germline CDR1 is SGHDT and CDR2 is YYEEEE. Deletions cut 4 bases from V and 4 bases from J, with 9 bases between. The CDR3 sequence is CASSNGKGANVLTF. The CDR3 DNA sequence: TGTGCCAGCAGCAATGGAAAGGGGGCCAACGTCCTGACTTTC.

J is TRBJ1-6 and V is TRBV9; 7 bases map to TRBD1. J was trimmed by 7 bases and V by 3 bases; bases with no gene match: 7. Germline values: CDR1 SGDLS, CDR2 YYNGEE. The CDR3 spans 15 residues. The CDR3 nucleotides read TGTGCCAGCAGCGCCGGACAGGTCATGAATTCACCCCTCCACTTT. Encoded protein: CASSAGQVMNSPLHF.

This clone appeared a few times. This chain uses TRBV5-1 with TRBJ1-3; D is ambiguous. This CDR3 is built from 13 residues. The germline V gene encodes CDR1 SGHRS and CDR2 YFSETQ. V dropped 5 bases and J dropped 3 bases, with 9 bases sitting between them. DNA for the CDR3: TGCGCCAGCAGTCATGGGGATGGAAACACCATATATTTT. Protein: CASSHGDGNTIYF.

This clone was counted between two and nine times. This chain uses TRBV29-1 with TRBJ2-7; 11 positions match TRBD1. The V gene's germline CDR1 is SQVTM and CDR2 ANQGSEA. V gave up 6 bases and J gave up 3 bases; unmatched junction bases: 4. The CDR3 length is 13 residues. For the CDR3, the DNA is TGCAGCGTCCCCGGGACAGGGGGCTACGAGCAGTACTTC. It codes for CSVPGTGGYEQYF.

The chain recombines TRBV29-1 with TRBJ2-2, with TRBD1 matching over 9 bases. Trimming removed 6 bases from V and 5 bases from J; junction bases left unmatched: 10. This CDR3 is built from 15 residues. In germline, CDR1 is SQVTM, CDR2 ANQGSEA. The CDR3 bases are TGCAGCGTCACGCCCCGGGACAGGGTGACCGGGGAGCTGTTTTTT. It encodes CSVTPRDRVTGELFF.